What follows describes a single TCR beta chain. This clonotype came up many times. It lacks a known antigen. No much larger clonotype is one base removed from it; base qualities were not supplied. The sample comes from a study of Graves' ophthalmopathy and Graves' hyperthyroidism listed by TCRdb under 2018. Background for the entire study: Hyperthyroidism was defined as stable when no progression to ophthalmopathy occurred within 18 months of follow-up. To tell Graves' ophthalmopathy apart from Graves' hyperthyroidism, and to predict which patients would progress to ophthalmopathy, the study relied on TCR beta repertoire signatures. In total, around 140 blood samples were TCR-sequenced: under 45 ophthalmopathy, over 70 hyperthyroidism and roughly 17 hyperthyroidism-to-ophthalmopathy patients. To explore V-J signatures that distinguish ophthalmopathy from hyperthyroidism, a discovery set of 100 patients was enrolled, made up of 43 with ophthalmopathy and some 58 with stable hyperthyroidism. An independent validation cohort comprised some 19 hyperthyroidism patients and around 16 patients who later progressed from hyperthyroidism to ophthalmopathy. T-cell repertoires of thyroid tissue and blood were compared in 5 or 6 hyperthyroidism patients. Once sampling was done, hyperthyroidism patients were given methimazole at a starting dose of 30 mg daily, while ophthalmopathy patients were given high-dose intravenous methylprednisolone. The investigation overall reported the following: In validation, the model predicted ophthalmopathy progression with nearly 71% sensitivity and approximately 72% specificity; roughly 12 predicted patients were CT-confirmed with GO in a median of about 6.1 months. In cross-validation, the 13-signature model distinguished ophthalmopathy from stable hyperthyroidism with 85% to 90% sensitivity and almost 83% specificity, and in the test set the corresponding values were approximately 80% and 68%. No statistical method was used to predetermine the sample size, and group allocation was not hidden from the investigators. Most expanded thyroid clonotypes with frequency above 0.001 were also detected in blood, suggesting blood repertoires may reflect the thyroid immune response.

Hyperthyroidism patients were newly diagnosed, were aged 18 to 65 years, and had a disease duration under 2 months. Patients were excluded if they had other autoimmune diseases, uncontrolled infections, pregnancy or lactation. Clinical symptoms, serum thyroxine, TRAb, thyroid ultrasound and orbital computed tomography were used for diagnosis. Total RNA was extracted using Trizol reagent, and RNA quality was checked on an Agilent 2100 Bioanalyzer. Sequences SGHVS (CDR1) and FQNEAQ (CDR2) are obtained from the germline V gene. From its cysteine to its phenylalanine, the CDR3 spans 14 amino acids. Here the CDR3 DNA is all that survives: 42 bases in frame from base 1. V gives up 2 bases and J gives up 2 bases, and the segment between their germline ends measures 7 bases. For repertoire sequencing, the TCR beta CDR3 regions were amplified from RNA transcripts. HTBI primers and the Qiagen OneStep RT-PCR kit were used in a first-round RT-PCR, which was followed by a second-round multiplex PCR, size selection and purification. Libraries were sequenced paired-end with 100 bp reads on an Illumina HiSeq2000. Per the authors' processing: SOAPnuke was used for read processing, and reads with adapters, uncalled bases, a mean Phred below 15, or no exact constant-primer or identifier match were discarded. COPE v1.2.5 was used to merge the high-quality paired reads. Each unique nucleotide sequence was defined as a clonotype, and clonotypes were aligned to IMGT TRB V, D and J references with MiTCR v1.1. The analysis was limited to V-J combinations with a frequency above 0.0001, which together covered over 99% of the repertoires. A TCR clonal expansion and chaos score per V-J combination was defined as the ratio of F50 clonal expansion to chaos observed in the TCRdist matrix. Welch's t-statistics and random forest were used to reduce the features to about a dozen V-J combinations, which were then used as input to a naive Bayes classifier. Thyroid-blood repertoire similarity was quantified with the Morisita-Horn index. Clones were called with MiXCR by TCRdb after fastp trimmed the public reads at Q25, and only in-frame beta chains were retained. Rows are combined by CDR3 protein, so each entry shows the most common genes and DNA. TCRdb, not the original authors, processed these V and J calls. The sample table contains over a million distinct CDR3 sequences; only one count was recorded for roughly 35% of them. More than 9.5% of the sample rests with the top ten.

The sequencing sample was made of peripheral blood or thyroid tissue (not recorded which). This TCR derives from an adult man with Graves' hyperthyroidism. This sequence uses TRBV7-8 and TRBJ1-5, with the D gene too uncertain to name. CDR3 region: CASSLMSGNQPQHF. The bases are TGTGCCAGCAGCTTAATGTCAGGCAATCAGCCCCAGCATTTT.